Below are 12 T cell receptor beta chains sequenced from a single sample in a study of regulatory dendritic cells for organ transplantation. Clones were read by immunoSEQ multiplex PCR, and TCRdb kept only the in-frame ones, dropping some. The table lists about 30,000 clones, around 90% of them singletons. Input material: naive CD4+ T cells from blood. Subset in this sample: CD45RA+ naive T cells. These receptors came from a human donor in good health.

The chain combines TRBV10-2 with TRBJ2-3, with 8 positions matching TRBD2. Trimming at V came to 6 bases and at J to 6 bases, leaving 8 bases not matched to a gene. This CDR3 is built from 14 residues. Germline loops: CDR1 WSHSY, CDR2 SAAADI. The chain's CDR3 is CASRGAGVVDTQYF. CDR3 nucleotide sequence: TGCGCCAGCAGAGGAGCGGGAGTGGTGGATACGCAGTATTTT.

The rearrangement uses TRBV7-9 and TRBJ2-1; 8 bases fit TRBD2. In germline, CDR1 is SEHNR, CDR2 FQNEAQ (reference sequence). CDR3 length: 15 amino acids. J gave up 7 bases and V 1 base, and 6 bases lay outside the gene matches. The CDR3 DNA reads as TGTGCCAGCAGCTTAGTTAGCGGGGTGGGAAATGAGCAGTTCTTC. It translates to CASSLVSGVGNEQFF.

This sequence joins TRBV4-2 and TRBJ2-3; D possibly corresponds to TRBD2 (5 bases). CDR3 length: 17 residues. Germline-derived CDR1 and CDR2 are LGHNA and YNFKEQ. The germline V and J ends were trimmed by 0 bases and 5 bases, with 18 bases remaining between them. This CDR3 is CASSQDTRAFGGDTQYF. The CDR3 region has the DNA TGTGCCAGCAGCCAAGATACGAGGGCGTTTGGAGGAGATACGCAGTATTTT.

This sequence joins TRBV12-5 and TRBJ2-2; the D is unclear. V was cut by 0 bases and J by 3 bases, with 5 bases left in between. Germline-derived CDR1 and CDR2 are LGHNT and FRNRAP. The length of the CDR3 is 14 residues. This chain's CDR3 is CASGLVLDTGELFF. CDR3 bases: TGTGCTAGTGGTTTGGTACTTGACACCGGGGAGCTGTTTTTT.

The chain couples TRBV10-3 to TRBJ2-7; TRBD1 aligns across 8 bases. The CDR3 is made up of 11 amino acids. Germline values: CDR1 ENHRY, CDR2 SYGVKD. After removal of 3 bases from V and 12 bases from J, the junction contained 4 bases not matched to a gene. Here the CDR3 DNA reads TGTGCCATCAGTGATGGACAGGGCCCGTACTTC. Translation: CAISDGQGPYF.

The chain has TRBV12-5 and TRBJ1-1, with TRBD1 matching 7 bases. With V trimmed by 3 bases and J by 7 bases, 11 bases remained unmatched. The CDR3 loop spans 15 amino acids. Per the germline V gene, CDR1 is LGHNT and CDR2 is FRNRAP. CDR3 in amino acids: CASGFPRGAGGEAFF. Here the CDR3 DNA reads TGTGCTAGTGGTTTCCCCAGGGGGGCAGGGGGTGAAGCTTTCTTT.

The V call is TRBV15, the J call TRBJ2-2; 8 nucleotides line up with TRBD1. The CDR3 is 16 residues long. Trimming cost V 0 bases and J 6 bases; bases outside gene matches: 6. CDR1 is LNHNV and CDR2 is YYDKDF in the germline V gene (reference sequence). The CDR3 nucleotides read TGTGCCACCAGCAGAGATAAAGGGACAGGAGCCGGGGAGCTGTTTTTT. As protein: CATSRDKGTGAGELFF. Complete variable domain (other parts from reference TRBV15 and TRBJ2-2): DAMVIQNPRYQVTQFGKPVTLSCSQTLNHNVMYWYQQKSSQAPKLLFHYYDKDFNNEADTPDNFQSRRPNTSFCFLDIRSPGLGDTAMYLCATSRDKGTGAGELFFGEGSRLTVL.

The V and J genes are TRBV6-1 and TRBJ1-1, with 8 bases matching TRBD1. The CDR3 is 14 residues long. The germline V gene has CDR1 MNHNS and CDR2 SASEGT. J lost 6 bases, V lost 6 bases, and 9 bases had no gene match. This CDR3 is CASRTQGAISEAFF. The DNA of the CDR3 is TGTGCCAGCAGGACGCAGGGGGCGATCTCTGAAGCTTTCTTT.

The V call is TRBV6-6, the J call TRBJ2-7, with 7 bases identical to TRBD1. J gave up 0 bases and V 5 bases, and 7 bases lay outside the gene matches. Germline V lookup: CDR1 MNHNY, CDR2 SVGAGI (reference sequence). The CDR3 is 15 residues long. The CDR3 DNA is TGTGCCAGCAGTCCTACAGGGGAAGGCTCCTACGAGCAGTACTTC. Residues: CASSPTGEGSYEQYF.

V gene TRBV5-4 combines with J gene TRBJ1-4; D uncertain. This CDR3 spans 14 amino acids. The germline V gene has CDR1 SGHNT and CDR2 YYREEE (reference sequence). Between the trimmed V and J ends, which lost 4 bases and 8 bases, there was a span of 15 bases. Written as DNA, the CDR3 is TGTGCCAGCAGCCTCCGGGCCCAAGGGGAAAAACTGTTTTTT. Amino acids: CASSLRAQGEKLFF. Full variable domain (rest looked up from reference TRBV5-4 and TRBJ1-4): ETGVTQSPTHLIKTRGQQVTLRCSSQSGHNTVSWYQQALGQGPQFIFQYYREEENGRGNFPPRFSGLQFPNYSSELNVNALELDDSALYLCASSLRAQGEKLFFGSGTQLSVL.

The chain has TRBV7-9 and TRBJ2-1; possible D gene TRBD1, 6 bases. V was clipped by 8 bases and J by 6 bases, with 17 bases between them. Germline CDR1 and CDR2: SEHNR and FQNEAQ (reference sequence). This CDR3 is 14 amino acids long. The CDR3 spells CASHGTRDPNEQFF. As DNA, the CDR3 is TGTGCCAGCCACGGGACAAGGGACCCCAATGAGCAGTTCTTC.

The V gene is TRBV19, the J gene TRBJ1-5; D unclear. Per the germline V gene, CDR1 is LNHDA and CDR2 is SQIVND (reference sequence). The V end was cut by 3 bases, the J end by 3 bases, with 9 bases between. This CDR3 contains 14 residues. The CDR3 nucleotides read TGTGCCAGTAGTATTAGGGTCGTCAATCAGCCCCAGCATTTT. The encoded protein is CASSIRVVNQPQHF.